The 28 T cell receptor beta chains presented below share a single source sample, sequenced in a study of CD8+ T cells in alopecia areata. Reverse transcription of extracted RNA yielded cDNA, which provided the sequencing template. The table came from immunoSEQ multiplex PCR; TCRdb's copy has only in-frame clones and leaves some out. The sample comprises more than 100,000 clones, 55% of which are singletons, and roughly 9% rests with the top ten. The sample taken for sequencing was CD4+ T cells sorted from blood. The source of these receptors is a human donor in good health.

The chain is built from TRBV29-1 and TRBJ1-1; maybe TRBD1 (5 bases). The germline gives CDR1 SQVTM, CDR2 ANQGSEA. CDR3 length: 10 amino acids. V was shortened by 7 bases and J by 7 bases, with 10 bases between the two germline ends. In nucleotides, the CDR3 is TGCAGCGGGGGGGAAGGTGAAGCTTTCTTT. This translates into CSGGEGEAFF.

For this clone: The junction differs from germline at one of its ends, possibly a read error. V and J are TRBV28 and TRBJ2-7, with D tentatively TRBD1 or TRBD2 (5 bases each). The germline V gene has CDR1 MDHEN and CDR2 SYDVKM. This CDR3 is 13 amino acids long. The CDR3 sequence is CASSSYIGAPPWF. In DNA, the CDR3 is TGTGCCAGCAGTTCCTACATCGGGGCTCCTCCGTGGTTC.

The chain carries TRBV29-1 and TRBJ2-3; D remains ambiguous. V was pared by 4 bases and J by 3 bases, with 5 bases between. Germline V gene lookup returns CDR1 SQVTM and CDR2 ANQGSEA. The CDR3 loop spans 11 amino acids. The CDR3 sequence: CSVAATDTQYF. For the CDR3, the DNA is TGCAGCGTTGCCGCGACAGATACGCAGTATTTT.

The table lists this clone with a count of one. The CDR3 protein is CASSVGPGGYYEQYF. The CDR3 DNA reads as TGTGCCAGCAGCGTAGGTCCAGGGGGCTATTACGAGCAGTACTTC. The chain couples TRBV9 to TRBJ2-7, with 8 positions matching TRBD1. J gave up 4 bases and V 0 bases, and 6 bases lay outside the gene matches. The CDR3 sequence is 15 residues long. In germline, CDR1 is SGDLS, CDR2 YYNGEE.

This clone was seen a few times. This sequence joins TRBV6-6 and TRBJ2-7, with 7 bases fitting TRBD2. With V trimmed by 7 bases and J by 2 bases, 8 bases remained unmatched. Per germline, CDR1 MNHNY and CDR2 SVGAGI (reference sequence). The CDR3 extends over 14 amino acids. CDR3 amino acids: CASKWASGTYEQYF. CDR3 DNA: TGTGCCAGCAAGTGGGCTAGCGGTACCTACGAGCAGTACTTC.

This chain uses TRBV2 with TRBJ1-6; no firm D call. The CDR3 totals 13 residues. V lost 4 bases and J 4 bases, leaving 5 bases between the germline ends. Germline CDR1 SNHLY, CDR2 FYNNEI. The CDR3: CASSGQYNSPLHF. Written as DNA, the CDR3 is TGTGCCAGCAGTGGACAATATAATTCACCCCTCCACTTT.

This chain connects TRBV4-3 to TRBJ1-4; the D is unclear. This CDR3 is 13 amino acids long. The V gene's germline CDR1 is LGHNA and CDR2 YSLEER. Trimming pared 0 bases from V and 12 bases from J, leaving 11 bases between. Written as DNA, the CDR3 is TGCGCCAGCAGCCAAGATACGGGCGTAGAACTGTTTTTT. Translated: CASSQDTGVELFF.

This clone was counted a few times. V and J are TRBV28 and TRBJ1-6; no definite D call. The CDR3 length is 12 residues. V lost 9 bases to trimming and J lost 10 bases, with 13 bases between them. CDR1 is MDHEN and CDR2 is SYDVKM in the germline V gene. CDR3 bases: TGTGCCAGTACACCCCCCAACTCACCCCTCCACTTT. It encodes CASTPPNSPLHF.

The CDR3, as DNA: TGCGCCAGCAGCTTACCTAGCGGGGGGGCCATCGATGAGCAGTTCTTC. Protein sequence: CASSLPSGGAIDEQFF. The rearrangement joins TRBV5-1 to TRBJ2-1, with 12 bases matching TRBD2. J was trimmed by 8 bases and V by 2 bases; bases with no gene match: 8. This CDR3 contains 16 residues. Germline assignment: CDR1 SGHRS and CDR2 YFSETQ.

The chain is built from TRBV29-1 and TRBJ2-5; a weak D match, TRBD1 (6 bases). The V gene lost 7 bases and the J gene lost 5 bases, with 20 bases spanning the gap. Germline V gives CDR1 SQVTM, CDR2 ANQGSEA. This CDR3 contains 14 residues. DNA of the CDR3: TGCAGCGCACGTCGGGACACCCGAGTGGAGACCCAGTACTTC. The encoded protein is CSARRDTRVETQYF.

This chain uses TRBV9 with TRBJ2-3; D tentatively fits TRBD1 or TRBD2 (6 bases each). Germline values: CDR1 SGDLS, CDR2 YYNGEE. The CDR3 is 14 amino acids. The germline V and J ends were trimmed by 0 bases and 7 bases, with 12 bases remaining between them. The DNA for the CDR3 is TGTGCCAGCAGCGTAGGAGGGGGGCCGAATACGCAGTATTTT. It specifies CASSVGGGPNTQYF.

This sequence joins TRBV27 and TRBJ2-1, with D unresolved. The V and J ends lost 6 bases and 9 bases respectively, with 21 bases between them. This CDR3 is 15 amino acids long. The germline V gene encodes CDR1 MNHEY and CDR2 SMNVEV (reference sequence). The CDR3 spells CASREFQVRKSEQFF. CDR3 in DNA: TGTGCCAGCAGAGAGTTTCAGGTTAGGAAGAGTGAGCAGTTCTTC.

J is TRBJ2-1 and V is TRBV5-1; a weak D match, TRBD2 (6 bases). Germline V gene data show CDR1 as SGHRS and CDR2 as YFSETQ. The V end was cut by 0 bases, the J end by 0 bases, with 10 bases between. The CDR3 covers 16 residues. CDR3 bases: TGCGCCAGCAGCTTGGCGGAGGGGCCCTCCTACAATGAGCAGTTCTTC. Encoded protein: CASSLAEGPSYNEQFF. The full variable domain, with the rest looked up from reference TRBV5-1 and TRBJ2-1, is KAGVTQTPRYLIKTRGQQVTLSCSPISGHRSVSWYQQTPGQGLQFLFEYFSETQRNKGNFPGRFSGRQFSNSRSEMNVSTLELGDSALYLCASSLAEGPSYNEQFFGPGTRLTVL.

This chain uses TRBV20-1 with TRBJ2-3; TRBD2 is a possible D gene (5 bases). The V gene's germline CDR1 is DFQATT and CDR2 SNEGSKA (reference sequence). The CDR3 has 11 residues. V was shortened by 3 bases and J by 6 bases, with 7 bases between the two germline ends. This CDR3 reads CSARRADTQYF. DNA of the CDR3: TGCAGTGCTAGGAGGGCTGATACGCAGTATTTT.

This clone was detected a few times. The genes are TRBV5-1 and TRBJ2-2, with 10 bases aligning to TRBD2. Germline V CDR1 and CDR2: SGHRS, YFSETQ. With 3 bases clipped from V and 6 bases from J, the junction kept 11 bases outside the gene matches. The CDR3 spans 17 residues. CDR3 coding DNA: TGCGCCAGCAGCTGGAGAGCGGGGGGGAGCACCGCCGGGGAGCTGTTTTTT. This translates into CASSWRAGGSTAGELFF.

The rearrangement links TRBV5-4 to TRBJ1-1; 7 positions match TRBD1. There are 16 residues in the CDR3. Trimming cost V 5 bases and J 3 bases; bases outside gene matches: 13. Germline-derived CDR1 and CDR2 are SGHNT and YYREEE (reference sequence). In DNA form, the CDR3 reads TGTGCCAGCAGACGCCCAGGGTCAGGGGGGGACACTGAAGCTTTCTTT. It yields the protein CASRRPGSGGDTEAFF. The variable domain in full, with the rest retrieved from reference TRBV5-4 and TRBJ1-1, is ETGVTQSPTHLIKTRGQQVTLRCSSQSGHNTVSWYQQALGQGPQFIFQYYREEENGRGNFPPRFSGLQFPNYSSELNVNALELDDSALYLCASRRPGSGGDTEAFFGQGTRLTVV.

The J gene is TRBJ2-7, the V gene TRBV4-2; 15 bases align to TRBD2. The CDR3 is 18 amino acids. In germline, CDR1 is LGHNA, CDR2 YNFKEQ. V was pared by 0 bases and J by 2 bases, with 5 bases of the junction left unmatched. The chain's CDR3 is CASSQDLGTSGGTYEQYF. Here the CDR3 DNA reads TGTGCCAGCAGCCAAGATTTGGGGACTAGCGGGGGGACCTACGAGCAGTACTTC.

Of note for this clone: A far bigger clonotype differs at one base, so this is likely a read error. The V and J genes are TRBV7-2 and TRBJ2-2; D unclear. Trimming pared 2 bases from V and 7 bases from J, leaving 8 bases between. The CDR3 has 13 amino acids. The germline V gene has CDR1 SGHTA and CDR2 FQGNSA. The CDR3 DNA sequence: TGTGCCAGCAGCTTAATTGAAGACGGGGAGCTGTTTTTT. Protein sequence: CASSLIEDGELFF.

This clone was seen just once. The chain couples TRBV5-1 to TRBJ1-6; 7 nucleotides align to TRBD1. The germline gives CDR1 SGHRS, CDR2 YFSETQ. Trimming cost V 0 bases and J 10 bases; bases outside gene matches: 4. The CDR3 has 14 amino acids. For the CDR3, the DNA is TGCGCCAGCAGCTTGGGCTACAGGGGCTCACCCCTCCACTTT. Its translation: CASSLGYRGSPLHF.

Only a few counts were recorded for this clone. In nucleotides, the CDR3 is TGTGCCAGCAGAGGCGACAGGGGCACCGGGGAGCTGTTTTTT. Protein product: CASRGDRGTGELFF. V and J are TRBV2 and TRBJ2-2; 8 bases map to TRBD1. The germline CDR1 and CDR2 sequences are SNHLY and FYNNEI. The V and J ends lost 6 bases and 4 bases, in that order; junction bases with no gene match: 4. This CDR3 comprises 14 residues.

This clone was counted a few times. CDR3 nucleotide sequence: TGTGCCAGCAGCTCACTCCCGGGACAGGGGACAGATACGCAGTATTTT. Translated: CASSSLPGQGTDTQYF. This chain connects TRBV11-1 to TRBJ2-3; 10 bases are shared with TRBD1. Per germline, CDR1 SGHAT and CDR2 FQDESV (reference sequence). With V trimmed by 4 bases and J by 3 bases, 7 bases remained unmatched. This CDR3 contains 16 residues. The variable domain in full, with the rest retrieved from reference TRBV11-1 and TRBJ2-3, is EAEVAQSPRYKITEKSQAVAFWCDPISGHATLYWYRQILGQGPELLVQFQDESVVDDSQLPKDRFSAERLKGVDSTLKIQPAELGDSAMYLCASSSLPGQGTDTQYFGPGTRLTVL.

The chain uses TRBV25-1 and TRBJ2-1; D might be TRBD1 or TRBD2, each matching 5 bases. The V and J ends lost 6 bases and 6 bases respectively, with 12 bases between them. The CDR3 extends over 13 amino acids. Germline CDR1 reads MGHDK; CDR2 reads SYGVNS. CDR3 sequence: CASSPLGVNEQFF. The DNA of the CDR3 is TGTGCCAGCAGCCCATTGGGGGTCAATGAGCAGTTCTTC.

CDR3 in amino acids: CASRFDRAGANVLTF. CDR3 nucleotides: TGTGCCAGCAGATTTGACAGGGCTGGGGCCAACGTCCTGACTTTC. The rearrangement links TRBV6-5 to TRBJ2-6, with TRBD1 matching over 7 bases. The CDR3 spans 15 residues. Trimming removed 6 bases from V and 2 bases from J; junction bases left unmatched: 4. CDR1 is MNHEY, CDR2 SVGAGI, per germline.

This clone was seen a few times. The same CDR3 also results from other DNA sequences found in this sample. The chain recombines TRBV29-1 with TRBJ2-2; 8 bases line up with TRBD1. The CDR3 extends over 14 amino acids. J lost 1 base, V lost 6 bases, and 4 bases had no gene match. Germline V gene lookup returns CDR1 SQVTM and CDR2 ANQGSEA. CDR3 loop: CSVWTGMNTGELFF. The CDR3 bases are TGCAGCGTATGGACAGGGATGAACACCGGGGAGCTGTTTTTT.

The chain has TRBV7-9 and TRBJ2-7; D perhaps matches TRBD1 (5 bases). The germline gives CDR1 SEHNR, CDR2 FQNEAQ (reference sequence). The CDR3 is 16 residues long. Trimming shortened V by 3 bases and J by 0 bases, and 15 bases separated the two germline ends. CDR3 nucleotides: TGTGCCAGCAGCTTCCCGACAGTTCGTAACTCCTACGAGCAGTACTTC. This translates into CASSFPTVRNSYEQYF.

The V call is TRBV7-2, the J call TRBJ2-1; 8 positions match TRBD2. J was trimmed by 5 bases and V by 3 bases; bases with no gene match: 3. CDR1 and CDR2 from the germline V gene are SGHTA and FQGNSA. The CDR3 is made up of 14 amino acids. The CDR3 here is CASSFQRGNNEQFF. The CDR3 DNA reads as TGTGCCAGCAGCTTCCAGCGGGGGAACAATGAGCAGTTCTTC.

The chain employs TRBV20-1 and TRBJ1-1; 7 bases line up with TRBD1. Germline trimming cut 6 bases from V and 8 bases from J; bases unmatched to any gene: 6. This CDR3 is built from 11 residues. Germline V gene lookup returns CDR1 DFQATT and CDR2 SNEGSKA (reference sequence). CDR3 nucleotide sequence: TGCAGTGCCGGGCTACAGGGGGAAGCTTTCTTT. Protein product: CSAGLQGEAFF.

The CDR3 region is CASSQAFATNEKLFF. The CDR3 bases are TGCGCCAGCAGCCAAGCCTTTGCAACTAATGAAAAACTGTTTTTT. The chain joins TRBV4-1 to TRBJ1-4, with D unresolved. CDR3 length: 15 residues. With 1 base removed from V and 0 bases from J, the gap between germline ends came to 6 bases. Germline CDR1 MGHRA, CDR2 YSYEKL.